Listed below are T cell receptor beta chains from one sample, sequenced in a study of blood T cell repertoires in COVID-19. The protocol was immunoSEQ multiplex PCR, while the TCRdb copy is restricted to in-frame clones and leaves out a portion. This sample has 200,000 or so clones, with 86% found just once. Sequenced material: PBMCs or T cells enriched from blood (not recorded which). The source of these receptors is a woman between 35 and 50 years old with acute COVID-19. Each CDR3 is given with its conserved first and last residue. The D gene is left open where the match is weak. Expanded clones get a size class; other rows say once, few or many, or leave the size out.

>TRBJ2-5|TRBV19|16|NA|TRBD1
CASSNSPGQGLETQYF
TGTGCCAGTAGTAATTCGCCGGGACAGGGGTTGGAGACCCAGTACTTC
>TRBJ2-1|TRBV6-2/TRBV6-3|15|NA|NA
CASSYYAVSYNEQFF
TGTGCCAGCAGTTACTATGCGGTTTCCTACAATGAGCAGTTCTTC
>TRBJ2-7|TRBV28|12|NA|NA
CASSLQGYEQYF
TGTGCCAGCAGTTTACAGGGGTACGAGCAGTACTTC
>TRBJ1-5|TRBV28|13|NA|NA
CASTGYSNQPQHF
TGTGCCAGCACGGGTTATAGCAATCAGCCCCAGCATTTT
>TRBJ1-1|TRBV24-1|15|NA|TRBD1
CATSATGQKNTEAFF
TGTGCCACCAGCGCAACGGGACAGAAGAACACTGAAGCTTTCTTT
>TRBJ2-1|TRBV18|17|NA|TRBD2
CASSPLTAGVGFNEQFF
TGTGCCAGCTCACCACTAACCGCGGGAGTGGGGTTCAATGAGCAGTTCTTC
>TRBJ2-5|TRBV29-1|15|NA|TRBD2
CSVEPWLAGQETQYF
TGCAGCGTTGAACCCTGGCTAGCGGGGCAAGAGACCCAGTACTTC
>TRBJ1-5|TRBV24-1|16|NA|TRBD1
CATSDHRGDGNQPQHF
TGTGCCACCAGTGATCACAGGGGAGATGGCAATCAGCCCCAGCATTTT
>TRBJ2-2|TRBV28|17|NA|TRBD1
CASSSGGLGQGTGELFF
TGTGCCAGCAGTTCCGGGGGTCTGGGACAGGGAACCGGGGAGCTGTTTTTT
>TRBJ2-3|TRBV10-2|13|NA|TRBD2
CASTSGLTDTQYF
TGCGCCAGCACTAGCGGGTTGACAGATACGCAGTATTTT
>TRBJ1-5|TRBV19|13|NA|NA
CASRESGGEAQHF
TGTGCCAGCAGGGAATCTGGTGGGGAGGCCCAGCATTTT
>TRBJ2-1|TRBV7-2|14|once|NA
CASSARRGGNEQFF
TGTGCCAGCAGCGCCCGCAGGGGAGGGAATGAGCAGTTCTTC
>TRBJ2-7|TRBV28|15|NA|NA
CASSLERRAAYEQYF
TGTGCCAGCAGTTTAGAGCGCAGGGCGGCCTACGAGCAGTACTTC
>TRBJ2-3|TRBV29-1|16|NA|TRBD2
CSVHLGDGRRRNTQYF
TGCAGCGTCCACCTCGGGGACGGGAGGAGGAGGAATACGCAGTATTTT
>TRBJ2-1|TRBV19|19|NA|TRBD2
CASSIVLGRASGRGNEQFF
TGTGCCAGTAGTATAGTCCTTGGTCGGGCTAGCGGGAGGGGGAATGAGCAGTTCTTC
>TRBJ1-1|TRBV5-1|15|NA|NA
CASSLGGGENTEAFF
TGCGCCAGCAGCCTCGGGGGGGGCGAGAACACTGAAGCTTTCTTT
>TRBJ1-2|TRBV5-1|13|NA|NA
CASSLTTGYGYTF
TGCGCCAGCAGCTTGACGACAGGCTATGGCTACACCTTC
>TRBJ1-1|TRBV6-5|12|NA|NA
CASNEGLSGAFF
TGTGCCAGCAACGAGGGCCTCTCGGGAGCTTTCTTT
>TRBJ2-2|TRBV7-3|19|NA|TRBD1
CASSVNRDRVGENTGELFF
TGTGCCAGCAGCGTTAACCGGGACAGGGTTGGCGAGAACACCGGGGAGCTGTTTTTT
>TRBJ2-3|TRBV19|16|NA|NA
CASSYAAGTSTDTQYF
TGTGCCAGTAGTTACGCTGCAGGGACTAGCACAGATACGCAGTATTTT
>TRBJ2-3|TRBV7-9|15|NA|NA
CASSLGGAPPDTQYF
TGTGCCAGCAGCTTAGGCGGGGCCCCTCCAGATACGCAGTATTTT
>TRBJ2-7|TRBV14|15|NA|TRBD2
CASSPELAASYEQYF
TGTGCCAGCAGCCCCGAGCTAGCGGCCTCCTACGAGCAGTACTTC
>TRBJ2-3|TRBV19|16|NA|NA
CASSIGERRESDTQYF
TGTGCCAGTAGTATTGGAGAGCGGCGGGAATCAGATACGCAGTATTTT
>TRBJ1-5|TRBV4-3|15|NA|TRBD1
CASSLNRGGNQPQHF
TGCGCCAGCAGCCTCAACAGGGGCGGCAATCAGCCCCAGCATTTT
>TRBJ1-2|TRBV3-1/TRBV3-2|15|NA|TRBD1
CASSPTGTAGNGYTF
TGTGCCAGCAGCCCGACCGGGACAGCCGGAAATGGCTACACCTTC
>TRBJ2-7|TRBV30|15|NA|NA
CAWNTGLVVSYEQYF
TGTGCCTGGAATACTGGACTCGTGGTCTCCTACGAGCAGTACTTC
>TRBJ2-7|TRBV4-3|14|once|NA
CASSLTTGSYEQYF
TGCGCCAGCAGTCTTACTACAGGGTCCTACGAGCAGTACTTC
>TRBJ2-3|TRBV7-9|14|NA|NA
CASSTRGATDTQYF
TGTGCCAGCAGCACCCGGGGGGCCACAGATACGCAGTATTTT
>TRBJ1-2|TRBV5-4|13|NA|NA
CASSSGDGHGYTF
TGTGCCAGCAGCTCAGGGGACGGCCATGGCTACACCTTC